This TCR beta chain was obtained from a study of cytomegalovirus exposure and HLA in healthy donors. General observations from the study: TRBV6-2, TRBV6-3 and some other V segments were unresolvable in 87-base-pair reads. Using the classifier, cytomegalovirus status was reportedly diagnosed with high specificity and sensitivity.

PCR amplification relied on 60 Vbeta primers (plus 13 Jbeta primers). Original handling: Later, roughly 86 million unique TCR beta chains were counted in an analysis, and roughly 11 million of them were shared. Data came from immunoSEQ multiplex PCR; TCRdb stores just in-frame clones and leaves some out. The V and J calls and clone size are taken from that table; D and trimming were inferred from the DNA. The data hold some 120,000 clones, with roughly 9.9% observed a single time. Between the trimmed V and J ends, which lost 2 bases and 4 bases, there was a span of 16 bases. Germline values: CDR1 SGHDN, CDR2 FVKESK. The CDR3 consists of 16 residues. This clone has just a few counts. Its antigen is unidentified. Despite likely unrecorded immune exposures, the donors were nominally healthy at the time of sampling.

The chain is built from TRBV14 and TRBJ2-3, with D possibly being TRBD2 (6 bases). Sequencing input: PBMCs. The receptor was derived from a man in his thirties or forties in good health and CMV-seronegative. The chain's CDR3 is CASSQSPSVVPDTQYF. The CDR3 bases are TGTGCCAGCAGCCAATCGCCTAGCGTTGTCCCAGATACGCAGTATTTT.